The 32 T cell receptor beta chains below come from one sample, sequenced in a study of control samples from healthy donors and cancer patients. Profiling relied on immunoSEQ multiplex PCR, and the TCRdb table lists in-frame clones only, not all of them. The sample records roughly 160,000 clones, about 86% being singletons. The sample was blood. Every receptor here comes from a woman in her twenties or thirties in good health.

This clone was recorded once. The gene calls are TRBV7-6 and TRBJ2-6, with 9 bases lining up with TRBD1. The trim removed 2 bases at V and 2 bases at J, leaving 10 bases unmatched. There are 19 residues in the CDR3. Germline V gene data show CDR1 as SGHVS and CDR2 as FNYEAQ. The CDR3 DNA reads as TGTGCCAGCAGCTTAATTATGGGACAGGGACTCCCTGGGGCCAACGTCCTGACTTTC. Protein product: CASSLIMGQGLPGANVLTF.

This clone appeared once. The rearrangement joins TRBV3-1 (or the pseudogene TRBV3-2) to TRBJ1-4; TRBD1 is a possible D gene (5 bases). From germline, CDR1 is LGHDT and CDR2 YNNKEL (reference sequence). The CDR3 loop spans 12 amino acids. CDR3 in amino acids: CATGRTNEKLFF. The CDR3 DNA reads TGTGCTACGGGGCGAACCAATGAAAAACTGTTTTTT.

The chain links TRBV28 to TRBJ2-3; perhaps TRBD2 as D (6 bases). CDR3 length equals 13 residues. The V gene lost 5 bases and the J gene lost 6 bases, with 12 bases spanning the gap. The germline gives CDR1 MDHEN, CDR2 SYDVKM. Here the CDR3 DNA reads TGTGCCAGCAGTATTGGGAGGATGGATACGCAGTATTTT. This sequence encodes CASSIGRMDTQYF.

CDR3 sequence reads: CASSTLARNYEQYF. The CDR3 coding sequence is TGTGCCAGTAGTACGTTAGCAAGAAACTACGAGCAGTACTTC. V is TRBV19 and J is TRBJ2-7; no firm D call. Trimming took off 4 bases at V and 3 bases at J, with 13 bases between the two ends. Germline assignment: CDR1 LNHDA and CDR2 SQIVND (reference sequence). This CDR3 comprises 14 residues.

Note on this clone: Compared with germline, one end of the junction differs, possibly owing to a read error. The V call is TRBV24-1, the J call TRBJ1-2; D call uncertain. Germline V gives CDR1 KGHDR, CDR2 SFDVKD. CDR3 size: 11 residues. CDR3 sequence (DNA): TGTGCCACCAGTGATTTAGGAAGATTCGCCTTC. Amino acid sequence: CATSDLGRFAF.

This chain joins TRBV5-1 and TRBJ2-1; D is uncertain. The CDR3 has 12 residues. The germline gives CDR1 SGHRS, CDR2 YFSETQ. The germline V and J ends were trimmed by 2 bases and 9 bases, with 9 bases remaining between them. In DNA, the CDR3 is TGCGCCAGCAGCTTCACGGGTAGTGAGCAGTTCTTC. Encoded protein: CASSFTGSEQFF.

The chain combines TRBV20-1 with TRBJ2-3; 8 bases align to TRBD1. Unmatched junction bases numbered 3, after V lost 6 bases and J lost 7 bases. The CDR3 is 11 residues long. Germline CDR1 is DFQATT and CDR2 is SNEGSKA (reference sequence). CDR3 residues: CSADRDYTQYF. The CDR3 nucleotides read TGCAGTGCGGACAGGGATTATACGCAGTATTTT.

V gene TRBV19 combines with J gene TRBJ1-5; tentative D call: TRBD1 (5 bases). This CDR3 has 14 residues. Trimming removed 3 bases from V and 5 bases from J, with 11 bases in between. The V gene's germline CDR1 is LNHDA and CDR2 SQIVND (reference sequence). CDR3 bases: TGTGCCAGTAGTATTCCAGGGTTGGATCAGCCCCAGCATTTT. It codes for CASSIPGLDQPQHF.

The CDR3 here is CASSLLAGGGQETQYF. The CDR3 DNA reads as TGCGCCAGCAGCTTACTAGCGGGGGGAGGCCAAGAGACCCAGTACTTC. The rearrangement uses TRBV5-1 and TRBJ2-5, with 12 bases aligning to TRBD2. The CDR3 sequence is 16 residues long. With 2 bases clipped from V and 1 base from J, the junction kept 3 bases outside the gene matches. Germline loops: CDR1 SGHRS, CDR2 YFSETQ.

This chain connects TRBV5-1 to TRBJ1-2; 9 bases line up with TRBD1. CDR3 length: 18 residues. The junction had 11 bases not matched to a gene; V was cut back by 2 bases and J by 0 bases. CDR1 and CDR2 from the germline V gene are SGHRS and YFSETQ. This CDR3 is CASSFSTGGYGANYGYTF. DNA of the CDR3: TGCGCCAGCAGCTTCTCGACAGGGGGGTATGGCGCTAACTATGGCTACACCTTC.

This clone was seen just once. The rearrangement links TRBV7-2 to TRBJ1-4; maybe TRBD1 (6 bases). V was cut by 2 bases and J by 8 bases, with 12 bases left in between. CDR1 is SGHTA and CDR2 is FQGNSA in the germline V gene. The CDR3 loop spans 14 amino acids. The CDR3 loop reads CASSLTTGREKLFF. CDR3 coding DNA: TGTGCCAGCAGCTTAACGACAGGAAGAGAAAAACTGTTTTTT.

This clone has just one count. This chain's CDR3 is CSASVSGLGETQYF. The CDR3 bases are TGCAGTGCTAGTGTGTCAGGGTTGGGCGAGACCCAGTACTTC. This chain connects TRBV20-1 to TRBJ2-5; maybe TRBD1 (5 bases). The CDR3 is 14 amino acids. V lost 3 bases and J 5 bases, leaving 16 bases between the germline ends. CDR1 is DFQATT and CDR2 is SNEGSKA in the germline V gene (reference sequence).

The chain recombines TRBV6-5 with TRBJ2-7; D gene ambiguous. The V end lost 4 bases, the J end lost 0 bases, and 13 bases lay between the germline ends. Germline CDR1 is MNHEY and CDR2 is SVGAGI. The CDR3 spans 15 residues. The CDR3 DNA is TGTGCCAGCAGTTTAACCTTGGTCGGCTCCTACGAGCAGTACGTC. Translation gives CASSLTLVGSYEQYV.

This chain connects TRBV7-2 to TRBJ2-1; D remains ambiguous. V lost 5 bases, J lost 0 bases, and 5 bases lay in between. This CDR3 comprises 13 residues. Germline CDR1 SGHTA, CDR2 FQGNSA. CDR3 in amino acids: CASSLSSYNEQFF. For the CDR3, the DNA is TGTGCCAGCAGCCTTAGCTCCTACAATGAGCAGTTCTTC.

The V call is TRBV29-1, the J call TRBJ2-1, with TRBD2 as a possible D gene (6 bases). CDR3 length: 14 residues. V was shortened by 5 bases and J by 9 bases, with 20 bases between the two germline ends. Germline assignment: CDR1 SQVTM and CDR2 ANQGSEA. As DNA, the CDR3 is TGCAGCGTTTACGGGGCGGGGACTCCTGGTGAGCAGTTCTTC. Protein sequence: CSVYGAGTPGEQFF.

Points on this clone: Other DNA sequences in this sample translate to the same CDR3. The rearrangement joins TRBV12-3 or TRBV12-4 to TRBJ1-1; 8 nucleotides match TRBD1. Trimming removed 5 bases from V and 4 bases from J; junction bases left unmatched: 0. The CDR3 spans 12 residues. The CDR3 DNA follows: TGTGCCAGCAGTGACAGGGGCACTGAAGCTTTCTTT. Translated: CASSDRGTEAFF.

The V call is TRBV9, the J call TRBJ2-7; 14 bases line up with TRBD2. With 3 bases clipped from V and 3 bases from J, the junction kept 2 bases outside the gene matches. The CDR3 is 15 residues long. Germline V lookup: CDR1 SGDLS, CDR2 YYNGEE. For the CDR3, the DNA is TGTGCCAGCAGCGCTGGGACTAGCGGGGGCTACGAGCAGTACTTC. Translated, it gives CASSAGTSGGYEQYF.

The J gene is TRBJ1-5, the V gene TRBV19; D gene unclear. This CDR3 contains 14 residues. Germline-derived CDR1 and CDR2 are LNHDA and SQIVND (reference sequence). V dropped 2 bases and J dropped 7 bases, with 12 bases sitting between them. In nucleotides, the CDR3 is TGTGCCAGTAGTATATCGGTACCCTACCAGCCCCAGCATTTT. This sequence encodes CASSISVPYQPQHF.

V and J are TRBV11-2 and TRBJ2-3; TRBD2 agrees at 11 bases. The V gene's germline CDR1 is SGHAT and CDR2 FQNNGV. The CDR3 extends over 16 amino acids. V was clipped by 6 bases and J by 6 bases; unmatched bases: 11. The CDR3 DNA reads TGTGCCAGCAGACAAGGGACTAGCGGAAACAGGGATACGCAGTATTTT. Encoded protein: CASRQGTSGNRDTQYF. Supplemented by reference TRBV11-2 and TRBJ2-3, the full variable domain reads EAGVAQSPRYKIIEKRQSVAFWCNPISGHATLYWYQQILGQGPKLLIQFQNNGVVDDSQLPKDRFSAERLKGVDSTLKIQPAKLEDSAVYLCASRQGTSGNRDTQYFGPGTRLTVL.

This rearrangement joins TRBV6-5 to TRBJ1-1; D unresolved. The CDR3 has 15 amino acids. Germline V gene sequence: CDR1 MNHEY, CDR2 SVGAGI. Trimming removed 0 bases at V and 1 base at J, with 9 bases between. CDR3 coding DNA: TGTGCCAGCAGTTACTCGGTGGTCGCGAACACTGAAGCTTTCTTT. Protein sequence: CASSYSVVANTEAFF.

The chain couples TRBV15 to TRBJ1-1, with 10 positions matching TRBD1. CDR1 is LNHNV and CDR2 is YYDKDF in the germline V gene (reference sequence). Trimming at V came to 5 bases and at J to 8 bases, leaving 14 bases not matched to a gene. This CDR3 spans 16 amino acids. CDR3 sequence (DNA): TGTGCCACCAGCCCCCGGGACAGGGGCTTGTGGGCGGAAGCTTTCTTT. Its protein is CATSPRDRGLWAEAFF.

This clone was recorded a few times. The rearrangement joins TRBV7-2 to TRBJ2-1; 11 bases fit TRBD2. The CDR3 spans 15 residues. Trimming took 2 bases from V and 7 from J; bases not matched to a gene: 4. Germline CDR1 reads SGHTA; CDR2 reads FQGNSA. The CDR3 DNA reads as TGTGCCAGCAGCTTAACTAGCGGGAGAGTAAATGAGCAGTTCTTC. Its protein is CASSLTSGRVNEQFF.

The gene calls are TRBV7-9 and TRBJ2-1; 10 bases fit TRBD2. The germline gives CDR1 SEHNR, CDR2 FQNEAQ (reference sequence). V shed 5 bases and J 8 bases; nucleotides not matched to a gene: 6. This CDR3 contains 14 residues. In DNA, the CDR3 is TGTGCCAGCAGCCCAAAGCGGGGGGGCGATGAGCAGTTCTTC. It translates to CASSPKRGGDEQFF.

In this sample, this clone turned up once. The V and J genes are TRBV7-8 and TRBJ2-1; the D gene could be TRBD1 or TRBD2 (5 bases each). In germline, CDR1 is SGHVS, CDR2 FQNEAQ. This CDR3 spans 18 amino acids. V lost 1 base, J lost 6 bases, and 22 bases lay in between. The CDR3 region is CASSLELMGTPSINEQFF. The CDR3 DNA reads TGTGCCAGCAGCTTAGAGTTGATGGGGACGCCCAGTATCAATGAGCAGTTCTTC.

V usage is TRBV13 and J usage is TRBJ1-2, with 8 bases matching TRBD1. The CDR3 contains 16 residues. From germline, CDR1 is PRHDT and CDR2 FYEKMQ (reference sequence). The V segment lost 4 bases and the J segment 0 bases; nucleotides outside the gene matches: 7. The CDR3 reads CASSSLQDRANYGYTF. Written as DNA, the CDR3 is TGTGCCAGCAGCTCCCTCCAGGACAGGGCTAACTATGGCTACACCTTC.

V is TRBV20-1 and J is TRBJ2-5; D not resolved. The CDR3 length is 11 residues. V lost 3 bases and J 4 bases, leaving 6 bases between the germline ends. In germline, CDR1 is DFQATT, CDR2 SNEGSKA (reference sequence). The CDR3 coding sequence is TGCAGTGCTAGGCAGGTAGAGACCCAGTACTTC. This sequence encodes CSARQVETQYF.

The J gene is TRBJ2-1, the V gene TRBV19; the match to TRBD1 covers 12 bases. This CDR3 is 16 amino acids long. Trimming removed 3 bases from V and 7 bases from J; junction bases left unmatched: 7. Germline values: CDR1 LNHDA, CDR2 SQIVND (reference sequence). In DNA form, the CDR3 reads TGTGCCAGTAGTATTGTGGGACAGGGGGCCTTGAATGAGCAGTTCTTC. Residues: CASSIVGQGALNEQFF.

Points on this clone: The junction departs from germline at one end; a sequencing error may be responsible. The chain joins TRBV7-7 to TRBJ2-1, with 11 bases identical to TRBD2. Germline V CDR1 and CDR2: SSHAT, FNYEAQ (reference sequence). The CDR3 is 14 amino acids. The CDR3 DNA reads as TGTGCTAGCAGCTTAGCGGGGGGGCCCAATGAGCAGTTCTTC. As protein: CASSLAGGPNEQFF.

The chain carries TRBV19 and TRBJ1-2, with 7 bases that match TRBD1. Trimming at V came to 6 bases and at J to 10 bases, leaving 14 bases not matched to a gene. The CDR3 sequence is 14 residues long. Per germline, CDR1 LNHDA and CDR2 SQIVND (reference sequence). CDR3 bases: TGTGCCAGTAGCCCCGGTCAGGGGGGGAACGACTACACCTTC. Its protein is CASSPGQGGNDYTF.

This chain uses TRBV7-2 with TRBJ2-7; TRBD2 might be the D (7 bases). The germline V gene encodes CDR1 SGHTA and CDR2 FQGNSA. V gave up 3 bases and J gave up 3 bases, with 18 bases separating them. This CDR3 comprises 16 residues. The CDR3 region is CASSLGAQRDGYEQYF. In DNA form, the CDR3 reads TGTGCCAGCAGCTTGGGGGCCCAGCGGGACGGCTACGAGCAGTACTTC.

This clone was counted a single time. The chain recombines TRBV2 with TRBJ2-6; D is unclear. Germline-derived CDR1 and CDR2 are SNHLY and FYNNEI. This CDR3 contains 16 residues. The V end lost 5 bases, the J end lost 0 bases, and 11 bases lay between the germline ends. The chain's CDR3 is CASSRARLSGANVLTF. CDR3 in DNA: TGTGCCAGCAGTAGAGCCAGACTCTCTGGGGCCAACGTCCTGACTTTC.

This clone was found a few times. The genes are TRBV5-6 and TRBJ2-1; a weak D match, TRBD2 (5 bases). CDR3 length: 17 residues. Trimming took 0 bases from V and 9 from J, leaving 22 bases between them. Looked up from germline, CDR1 is SGHDT and CDR2 is YYEEEE. The CDR3 here is CASSLDSPDWTGGEQFF. In nucleotides, the CDR3 is TGTGCCAGCAGCTTGGACAGCCCTGACTGGACTGGTGGTGAGCAGTTCTTC. The complete variable domain, with remaining parts taken from reference TRBV5-6 and TRBJ2-1, reads DAGVTQSPTHLIKTRGQQVTLRCSPKSGHDTVSWYQQALGQGPQFIFQYYEEEERQRGNFPDRFSGHQFPNYSSELNVNALLLGDSALYLCASSLDSPDWTGGEQFFGPGTRLTVL.